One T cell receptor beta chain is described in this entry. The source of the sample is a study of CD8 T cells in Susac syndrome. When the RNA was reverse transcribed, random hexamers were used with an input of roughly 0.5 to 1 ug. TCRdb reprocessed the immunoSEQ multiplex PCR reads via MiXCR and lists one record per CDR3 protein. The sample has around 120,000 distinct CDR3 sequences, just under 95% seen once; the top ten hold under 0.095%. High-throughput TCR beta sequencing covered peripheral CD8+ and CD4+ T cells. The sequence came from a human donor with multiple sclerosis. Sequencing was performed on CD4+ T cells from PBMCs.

CDR3 residues: CASSSNVWGAEAFF. CDR3 bases: TGTGCCAGCAGCTCAAATGTGTGGGGGGCTGAAGCTTTCTTT. The rearrangement joins TRBV7-8 to TRBJ1-1, with a tentative D call TRBD1 (5 bases). Deletions cut 4 bases from V and 6 bases from J, with 15 bases between. Germline V CDR1 and CDR2: SGHVS, FQNEAQ. The CDR3 loop spans 14 amino acids. The entire variable domain, with the rest obtained from reference TRBV7-8 and TRBJ1-1, is as follows: GAGVSQSPRYKVAKRGQDVALRCDPISGHVSLFWYQQALGQGPEFLTYFQNEAQLDKSGLPSDRFFAERPEGSVSTLKIQRTQQEDSAVYLCASSSNVWGAEAFFGQGTRLTVV.